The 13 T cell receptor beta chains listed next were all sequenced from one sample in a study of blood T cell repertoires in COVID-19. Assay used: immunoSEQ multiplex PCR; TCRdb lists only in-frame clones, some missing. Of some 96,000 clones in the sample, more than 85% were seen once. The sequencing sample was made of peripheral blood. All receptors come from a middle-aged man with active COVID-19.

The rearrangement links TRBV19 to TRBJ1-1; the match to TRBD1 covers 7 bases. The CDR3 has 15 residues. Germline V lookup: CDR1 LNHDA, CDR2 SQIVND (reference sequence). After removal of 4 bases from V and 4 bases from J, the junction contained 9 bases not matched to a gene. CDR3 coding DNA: TGTGCCAGTAGTACAGGGACAGCTGGCAGCACTGAAGCTTTCTTT. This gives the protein CASSTGTAGSTEAFF.

The CDR3 region has the DNA TGTGCCAGTAGTACAACGGGACAGGGGGCGGGCTACACCTTC. Protein product: CASSTTGQGAGYTF. J is TRBJ1-2 and V is TRBV19, with TRBD1 identical over 12 bases. The germline V gene has CDR1 LNHDA and CDR2 SQIVND (reference sequence). Trimming took 4 bases from V and 8 from J; bases not matched to a gene: 5. This CDR3 region has 14 residues.

The CDR3 DNA is TGTGCCAGCAGTTACACGGGACAGGGGAGCATTCAGTACTTC. Residues: CASSYTGQGSIQYF. This chain connects TRBV6-5 to TRBJ2-4; 10 bases are a match to TRBD1. The V segment lost 2 bases and the J segment 9 bases; nucleotides outside the gene matches: 4. Germline V lookup: CDR1 MNHEY, CDR2 SVGAGI. This CDR3 region has 14 residues.

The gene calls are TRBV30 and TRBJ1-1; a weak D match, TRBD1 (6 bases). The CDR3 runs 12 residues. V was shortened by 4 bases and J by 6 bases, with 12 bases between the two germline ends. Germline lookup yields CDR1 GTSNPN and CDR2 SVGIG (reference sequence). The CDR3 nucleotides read TGTGCCTGGACAGGGGCCGGGGCTGAAGCTTTCTTT. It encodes CAWTGAGAEAFF.

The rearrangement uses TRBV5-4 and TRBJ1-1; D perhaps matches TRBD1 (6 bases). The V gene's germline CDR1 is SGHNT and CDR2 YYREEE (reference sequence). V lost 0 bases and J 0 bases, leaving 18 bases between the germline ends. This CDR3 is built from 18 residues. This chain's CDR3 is CASSLGGRTDHLNTEAFF. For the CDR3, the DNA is TGTGCCAGCAGCTTGGGAGGAAGGACAGACCACTTGAACACTGAAGCTTTCTTT.

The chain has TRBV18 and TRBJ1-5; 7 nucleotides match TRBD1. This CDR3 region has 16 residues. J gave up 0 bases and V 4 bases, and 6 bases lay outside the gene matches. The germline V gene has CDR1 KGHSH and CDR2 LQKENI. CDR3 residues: CASSLGTDYSNQPQHF. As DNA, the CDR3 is TGTGCCAGCTCACTAGGGACAGATTATAGCAATCAGCCCCAGCATTTT.

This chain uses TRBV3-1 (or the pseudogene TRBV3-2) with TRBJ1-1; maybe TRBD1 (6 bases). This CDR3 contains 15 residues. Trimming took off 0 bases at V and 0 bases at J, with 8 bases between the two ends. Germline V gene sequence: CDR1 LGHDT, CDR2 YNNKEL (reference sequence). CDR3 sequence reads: CASSQDNRVNTEAFF. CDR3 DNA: TGTGCCAGCAGCCAAGATAACAGGGTGAACACTGAAGCTTTCTTT.

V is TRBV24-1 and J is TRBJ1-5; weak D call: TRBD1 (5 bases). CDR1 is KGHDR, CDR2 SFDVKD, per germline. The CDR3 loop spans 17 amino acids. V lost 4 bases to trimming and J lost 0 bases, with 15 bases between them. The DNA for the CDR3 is TGTGCCACCAGTGAATTAACCCCGGACAATAGCAATCAGCCCCAGCATTTT. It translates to CATSELTPDNSNQPQHF.

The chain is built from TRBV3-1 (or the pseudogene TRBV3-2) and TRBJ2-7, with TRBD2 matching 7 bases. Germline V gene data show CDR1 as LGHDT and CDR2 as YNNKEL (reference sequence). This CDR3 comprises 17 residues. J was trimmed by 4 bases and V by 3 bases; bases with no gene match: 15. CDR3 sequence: CASSQRAGRPDGYEQYV. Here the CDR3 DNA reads TGTGCCAGCAGCCAGAGAGCGGGGAGACCCGACGGGTACGAGCAGTACGTC.

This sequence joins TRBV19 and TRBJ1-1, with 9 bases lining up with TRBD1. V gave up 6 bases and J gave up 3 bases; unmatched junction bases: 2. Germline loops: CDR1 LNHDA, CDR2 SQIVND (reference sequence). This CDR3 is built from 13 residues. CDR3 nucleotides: TGTGCCAGTAGGAGGACAGGGGACACTGAAGCTTTCTTT. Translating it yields CASRRTGDTEAFF.

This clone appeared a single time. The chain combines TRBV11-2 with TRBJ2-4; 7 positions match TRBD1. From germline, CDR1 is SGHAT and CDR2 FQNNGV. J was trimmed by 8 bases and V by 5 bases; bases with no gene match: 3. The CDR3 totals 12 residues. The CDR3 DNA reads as TGTGCCAGCAGCCGACAGGGTTACATTCAGTACTTC. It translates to CASSRQGYIQYF.

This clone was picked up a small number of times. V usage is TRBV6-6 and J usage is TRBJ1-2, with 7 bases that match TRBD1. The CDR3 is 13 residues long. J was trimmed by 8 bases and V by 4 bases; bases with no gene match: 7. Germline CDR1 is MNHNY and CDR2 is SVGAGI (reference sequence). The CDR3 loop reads CASSSRDRDGYTF. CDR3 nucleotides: TGTGCCAGCAGTTCACGCGACAGGGACGGCTACACCTTC.

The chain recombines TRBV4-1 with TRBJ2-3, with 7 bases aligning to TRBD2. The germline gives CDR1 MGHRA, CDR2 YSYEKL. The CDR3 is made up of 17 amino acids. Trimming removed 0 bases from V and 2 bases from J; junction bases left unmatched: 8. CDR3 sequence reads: CASSQDPSGALTDTQYF. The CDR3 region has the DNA TGCGCCAGCAGCCAAGATCCCAGCGGGGCCCTCACAGATACGCAGTATTTT.